Described below is a single T cell receptor beta chain sequence and its context. Its antigen is not known. This entry comes from a study of cytomegalovirus exposure and HLA in healthy donors. Overall study results and limits: The authors confirmed in vitro that a few CMV-associated chains were specific for CMV antigens.

Data came from immunoSEQ multiplex PCR; TCRdb stores just in-frame clones and leaves some out. Among some 350,000 clones, roughly 87% were seen once, and the ten largest hold approximately 1%. The approximately 130-subject validation cohort, separate from the roughly 700-subject first cohort, included the donors. Between the trimmed V and J ends, which lost 5 bases and 5 bases, there was a span of 1 base. This CDR3 is built from 10 residues. From germline, CDR1 is MNHNS and CDR2 SASEGT. The sequenced sample was PBMCs. This clonotype was obtained from a young woman in good health and CMV-seropositive. The gene calls are TRBV6-1 and TRBJ2-1; D not resolved. In DNA form, the CDR3 reads TGTGCCAGCAGTAACAATGAGCAGTTCTTC. Protein sequence: CASSNNEQFF.